One sample yielded the 30 T cell receptor beta chains listed below, sequenced in a study of T cell responses to AZD1222 COVID-19 vaccine. The table came from immunoSEQ multiplex PCR; TCRdb's copy has only in-frame clones and leaves some out. The sample carries 150,000 or so clones, about 90% recorded once. Sequences were derived from peripheral blood, sampled on day 0 of AZD1222 vaccination. The receptors stem from an adult in good health.

The chain couples TRBV5-1 to TRBJ2-3; 11 bases align to TRBD1. V gave up 4 bases and J gave up 1 base; unmatched junction bases: 8. The CDR3 contains 17 residues. Germline CDR1 and CDR2: SGHRS and YFSETQ. This chain's CDR3 is CASSRDRGAYGTDTQYF. The CDR3 DNA follows: TGCGCCAGCAGCAGGGACAGGGGGGCTTATGGCACAGATACGCAGTATTTT.

The chain recombines TRBV7-8 with TRBJ1-5; D might be TRBD1 (5 bases). The length of the CDR3 is 13 residues. The germline gives CDR1 SGHVS, CDR2 FQNEAQ. V dropped 5 bases and J dropped 10 bases, with 15 bases sitting between them. The CDR3 spells CASSPGRGGPQHF. CDR3 bases: TGTGCCAGCAGCCCCGGGCGGGGGGGTCCCCAGCATTTT.

This chain connects TRBV5-1 to TRBJ2-1; D perhaps matches TRBD2 (5 bases). In germline, CDR1 is SGHRS, CDR2 YFSETQ. The germline V and J ends were trimmed by 2 bases and 5 bases, with 14 bases remaining between them. This CDR3 is 15 amino acids long. As DNA, the CDR3 is TGCGCCAGCAGCTTCCTCAGCGGCATCAACAATGAGCAGTTCTTC. It yields the protein CASSFLSGINNEQFF.

This chain links TRBV18 with TRBJ2-7; D is unresolved. Germline assignment: CDR1 KGHSH and CDR2 LQKENI. Trimming stripped 6 bases from V and 6 bases from J, with 15 bases between. This CDR3 region has 13 residues. CDR3 bases: TGTGCCAGCTCCCCCCTCTCGGCGGCCGAGCAGTACTTC. This translates into CASSPLSAAEQYF.

The chain has TRBV7-9 and TRBJ2-1, with 8 bases identical to TRBD2. Germline V gives CDR1 SEHNR, CDR2 FQNEAQ (reference sequence). The trim removed 4 bases at V and 6 bases at J, leaving 8 bases unmatched. This CDR3 is 15 amino acids long. The CDR3 nucleotides read TGTGCCAGCAGCTCGTCGGGAGGGTGGGGCAATGAGCAGTTCTTC. This encodes CASSSSGGWGNEQFF.

V gene TRBV7-2 combines with J gene TRBJ1-2; TRBD1 matches 8 bases. Germline loops: CDR1 SGHTA, CDR2 FQGNSA. The CDR3 consists of 14 residues. The V and J ends lost 10 bases and 2 bases, in that order; junction bases with no gene match: 9. The CDR3 DNA reads as TGTGCCACCTGGGGACAGGCGATAAACTATGGCTACACCTTC. Translation gives CATWGQAINYGYTF.

V and J are TRBV9 and TRBJ1-1; D might be TRBD1 (6 bases). Germline CDR1 is SGDLS and CDR2 is YYNGEE. With 4 bases removed from V and 5 bases from J, the gap between germline ends came to 33 bases. The CDR3 sequence is 20 residues long. The CDR3 protein is CASSPSGLGGWGASLTEAFF. The DNA for the CDR3 is TGTGCCAGCAGCCCTAGCGGATTAGGGGGTTGGGGCGCCAGCTTAACTGAAGCTTTCTTT.

In its sample, this clone was seen once. The chain joins TRBV7-2 to TRBJ2-7; perhaps D is TRBD1 or TRBD2 (6 bases each). The germline V gene has CDR1 SGHTA and CDR2 FQGNSA. V was cut by 4 bases and J by 2 bases, with 15 bases left in between. The CDR3 length is 15 residues. The CDR3 reads CASSSPGGGAYEQYF. The CDR3 region has the DNA TGTGCCAGCAGCTCCCCCGGGGGCGGCGCCTACGAGCAGTACTTC.

The rearrangement links TRBV19 to TRBJ1-2; weak D call: TRBD1 (6 bases). Trimming cost V 4 bases and J 4 bases, with 7 bases left between them. The germline CDR1 and CDR2 sequences are LNHDA and SQIVND (reference sequence). The CDR3 is made up of 12 amino acids. The CDR3 protein is CASSTDSYGYTF. CDR3 nucleotides: TGTGCCAGTAGTACGGACAGCTATGGCTACACCTTC.

The V call is TRBV28, the J call TRBJ2-3, with 8 bases that match TRBD2. Trimming took 5 bases from V and 4 from J; bases not matched to a gene: 11. The CDR3 has 16 amino acids. Germline-derived CDR1 and CDR2 are MDHEN and SYDVKM. CDR3 in DNA: TGTGCCAGCAGTCCCCCGCGACTAGCGTCCCCAGATACGCAGTATTTT. Its protein is CASSPPRLASPDTQYF.

This chain connects TRBV19 to TRBJ1-2; 10 bases are shared with TRBD1. Looked up from germline, CDR1 is LNHDA and CDR2 is SQIVND (reference sequence). V lost 7 bases to trimming and J lost 6 bases; unmatched junction nucleotides: 5. CDR3 size: 13 residues. CDR3 in amino acids: CASNPGQGNGYTF. The CDR3 DNA sequence: TGTGCCAGTAATCCGGGACAGGGGAATGGCTACACCTTC.

The V call is TRBV19, the J call TRBJ1-1; D remains unclear. Trimming removed 5 bases from V and 5 bases from J, with 12 bases in between. The CDR3 has 13 residues. Germline V CDR1 and CDR2: LNHDA, SQIVND (reference sequence). CDR3 sequence: CASSLATGTEAFF. Here the CDR3 DNA reads TGTGCCAGTAGTCTTGCGACGGGGACTGAAGCTTTCTTT.

V gene TRBV7-9 combines with J gene TRBJ2-7, with TRBD2 matching over 7 bases. CDR3 length equals 17 residues. Unmatched junction bases numbered 8, after V lost 0 bases and J lost 0 bases. Germline V gene sequence: CDR1 SEHNR, CDR2 FQNEAQ (reference sequence). The chain's CDR3 is CASSLAISGTTSYEQYF. The DNA of the CDR3 is TGTGCCAGCAGCTTAGCGATAAGCGGGACTACCTCCTACGAGCAGTACTTC. Full variable domain (missing parts from reference TRBV7-9 and TRBJ2-7): DTGVSQNPRHKITKRGQNVTFRCDPISEHNRLYWYRQTLGQGPEFLTYFQNEAQLEKSRLLSDRFSAERPKGSFSTLEIQRTEQGDSAMYLCASSLAISGTTSYEQYFGPGTRLTVT.

The V call is TRBV5-1, the J call TRBJ2-3; perhaps TRBD2 as D (7 bases). There are 14 residues in the CDR3. Germline CDR1 is SGHRS and CDR2 is YFSETQ. Trimming removed 5 bases at V and 3 bases at J, with 13 bases between. This CDR3 reads CASSEGGGTDTQYF. CDR3 DNA: TGCGCCAGCAGTGAGGGAGGGGGTACAGATACGCAGTATTTT.

This clone has a single count. The rearrangement links TRBV19 to TRBJ1-5; D gene unclear. V was cut by 7 bases and J by 0 bases, with 7 bases left in between. Germline loops: CDR1 LNHDA, CDR2 SQIVND (reference sequence). This CDR3 contains 13 residues. CDR3 sequence: CASMSYSNQPQHF. DNA for the CDR3: TGTGCCAGTATGAGTTATAGCAATCAGCCCCAGCATTTT.

The gene calls are TRBV5-1 and TRBJ1-5; 9 bases map to TRBD1. The V and J ends lost 1 base and 6 bases, in that order; junction bases with no gene match: 2. The length of the CDR3 is 14 residues. CDR1 is SGHRS and CDR2 is YFSETQ in the germline V gene. In DNA form, the CDR3 reads TGCGCCAGCAGCTTGACAGGGGGCGGTCAGCCCCAGCATTTT. This codes for CASSLTGGGQPQHF. The full variable domain, in which reference TRBV5-1 and TRBJ1-5 provide the parts outside the CDR3, is KAGVTQTPRYLIKTRGQQVTLSCSPISGHRSVSWYQQTPGQGLQFLFEYFSETQRNKGNFPGRFSGRQFSNSRSEMNVSTLELGDSALYLCASSLTGGGQPQHFGDGTRLSIL.

J is TRBJ2-7 and V is TRBV9; D gene ambiguous. The germline CDR1 and CDR2 sequences are SGDLS and YYNGEE. This CDR3 has 14 residues. The V end was cut by 4 bases, the J end by 0 bases, with 11 bases between. DNA of the CDR3: TGTGCCAGCAGCCCCCAGGTCAGCTCCTACGAGCAGTACTTC. Protein: CASSPQVSSYEQYF.

The gene calls are TRBV3-1 (or the pseudogene TRBV3-2) and TRBJ2-3; no firm D call. The CDR3 runs 14 residues. The germline V gene encodes CDR1 LGHDT and CDR2 YNNKEL (reference sequence). Trimming removed 0 bases at V and 2 bases at J, with 6 bases between. The CDR3 loop reads CASSQEGFTDTQYF. CDR3 nucleotides: TGTGCCAGCAGCCAAGAGGGGTTCACAGATACGCAGTATTTT.

This clone was seen at least ten times. The rearrangement uses TRBV19 and TRBJ1-1; D is unresolved. V dropped 2 bases and J dropped 5 bases, with 6 bases sitting between them. The CDR3 consists of 12 residues. Germline CDR1 reads LNHDA; CDR2 reads SQIVND (reference sequence). CDR3 sequence: CASSIRATEAFF. The DNA for the CDR3 is TGTGCCAGTAGTATAAGGGCGACTGAAGCTTTCTTT.

CDR3 nucleotide sequence: TGTGCCAGCAGCCGCCAGGCAGACATATACAATGAGCAGTTCTTC. Its translation: CASSRQADIYNEQFF. The chain couples TRBV7-9 to TRBJ2-1, with no clear D. In germline, CDR1 is SEHNR, CDR2 FQNEAQ (reference sequence). The CDR3 loop spans 15 amino acids. V was clipped by 5 bases and J by 4 bases, with 15 bases between them. The full variable domain, its missing parts supplied by reference TRBV7-9 and TRBJ2-1, is DTGVSQNPRHKITKRGQNVTFRCDPISEHNRLYWYRQTLGQGPEFLTYFQNEAQLEKSRLLSDRFSAERPKGSFSTLEIQRTEQGDSAMYLCASSRQADIYNEQFFGPGTRLTVL.

This sequence joins TRBV5-4 and TRBJ1-2, with 8 nucleotides matching TRBD1. CDR3 length: 15 residues. Germline trimming cut 2 bases from V and 4 bases from J; bases unmatched to any gene: 7. Germline assignment: CDR1 SGHNT and CDR2 YYREEE (reference sequence). This CDR3 reads CASSFTDRGVYGYTF. The CDR3 DNA reads as TGTGCCAGCAGCTTTACTGACAGGGGCGTCTATGGCTACACCTTC. The complete variable domain, with remaining parts taken from reference TRBV5-4 and TRBJ1-2, reads ETGVTQSPTHLIKTRGQQVTLRCSSQSGHNTVSWYQQALGQGPQFIFQYYREEENGRGNFPPRFSGLQFPNYSSELNVNALELDDSALYLCASSFTDRGVYGYTFGSGTRLTVV.

The rearrangement joins TRBV3-1 (or the pseudogene TRBV3-2) to TRBJ2-2; D is possibly TRBD1 (5 bases). The ends were cut back, 5 bases at V and 6 bases at J, with 25 bases in the middle. Germline V gene sequence: CDR1 LGHDT, CDR2 YNNKEL (reference sequence). The CDR3 totals 18 residues. CDR3 bases: TGTGCCAGCAGCTTCTGGGCAGGACACCCCTCTGGGGCCGGGGAGCTGTTTTTT. Translating gives CASSFWAGHPSGAGELFF.

The chain recombines TRBV3-1 (or the pseudogene TRBV3-2) with TRBJ2-2, with TRBD2 matching over 10 bases. Germline values: CDR1 LGHDT, CDR2 YNNKEL (reference sequence). The CDR3 contains 16 residues. V lost 0 bases, J lost 6 bases, and 4 bases stayed unmatched. The CDR3 nucleotides read TGTGCCAGCAGCCAAGAAGGGACTAGCGAGGCCGGGGAGCTGTTTTTT. Residues: CASSQEGTSEAGELFF.

The chain carries TRBV6-5 and TRBJ1-3, with no clear D. From germline, CDR1 is MNHEY and CDR2 SVGAGI. The V gene lost 2 bases and the J gene lost 0 bases, with 8 bases spanning the gap. This CDR3 has 15 residues. CDR3 sequence (DNA): TGTGCCAGCAGTTACGAGGGCCTCTCTGGAAACACCATATATTTT. As protein: CASSYEGLSGNTIYF.

V and J are TRBV4-3 and TRBJ1-5; D is uncertain. The CDR3 sequence is 13 residues long. Germline-derived CDR1 and CDR2 are LGHNA and YSLEER. The V and J ends lost 0 bases and 7 bases respectively, with 7 bases between them. This chain's CDR3 is CASSQEGRQPQHF. CDR3 in DNA: TGCGCCAGCAGCCAAGAAGGGCGGCAGCCCCAGCATTTT.

The chain links TRBV18 to TRBJ2-3; D gene unclear. The germline gives CDR1 KGHSH, CDR2 LQKENI. This CDR3 spans 12 amino acids. V was clipped by 3 bases and J by 3 bases, with 4 bases between them. DNA of the CDR3: TGTGCCAGCTCACCGGAAACAGATACGCAGTATTTT. It encodes CASSPETDTQYF.

The chain combines TRBV6-4 with TRBJ2-3, with TRBD1 matching over 9 bases. With 0 bases clipped from V and 3 bases from J, the junction kept 7 bases outside the gene matches. CDR1 and CDR2 (germline): MRHNA, SNTAGT. The CDR3 contains 17 residues. The DNA for the CDR3 is TGTGCCAGCAGTGACTCTAACGGACAGGGGAGAACAGATACGCAGTATTTT. The encoded protein is CASSDSNGQGRTDTQYF.

This clone occurred once. V usage is TRBV6-5 and J usage is TRBJ2-5; TRBD2 matches 7 bases. CDR1 is MNHEY, CDR2 SVGAGI, per germline. The CDR3 covers 14 residues. The V segment lost 4 bases and the J segment 1 base; nucleotides outside the gene matches: 3. The CDR3 DNA follows: TGTGCCAGCAGTTGGGGGGGGTTCCAAGAGACCCAGTACTTC. This codes for CASSWGGFQETQYF.

This clone was seen once. The chain links TRBV5-1 to TRBJ1-2; D is undetermined. This CDR3 is 15 amino acids long. Germline loops: CDR1 SGHRS, CDR2 YFSETQ. Trimming removed 4 bases at V and 4 bases at J, with 17 bases between. The CDR3 region has the DNA TGCGCCAGCAGCCTCTCGGGCCAAGGAAGCTATGGCTACACCTTC. Translation gives CASSLSGQGSYGYTF.

The CDR3 loop reads CASSELSSNQPQHF. Here the CDR3 DNA reads TGTGCCAGCAGCGAACTTTCTAGCAATCAGCCCCAGCATTTT. V and J are TRBV7-9 and TRBJ1-5; no clear D. CDR1 and CDR2 from the germline V gene are SEHNR and FQNEAQ (reference sequence). V shed 5 bases and J shed 0 bases, with 8 bases lying between them. The CDR3 consists of 14 residues.